Presented here are 22 T cell receptor beta chains from one specimen sequenced in a study of blood T cell repertoires in COVID-19. Only in-frame clones appear in the TCRdb table, and some are missing; sequencing was by immunoSEQ multiplex PCR. The sample holds approximately 330,000 clones, 80% to 90% seen once. The specimen sequenced was peripheral blood. The receptors here all came from a man aged 25-45 years with COVID-19, enrolled during active disease.

This clone was seen a single time. This rearrangement joins TRBV27 to TRBJ2-2, with 10 bases identical to TRBD2. The CDR3 totals 19 residues. CDR1 is MNHEY and CDR2 is SMNVEV in the germline V gene (reference sequence). V dropped 1 base and J dropped 9; count of bases not matched to a gene: 17. The CDR3 DNA sequence: TGTGCCAGCAGTTTATTATCGTTTCTAGCGGGAGAGGGAGGCCGGGAGCTGTTTTTT. Translating gives CASSLLSFLAGEGGRELFF.

This chain links TRBV5-6 with TRBJ1-6; TRBD1 aligns across 9 bases. Germline CDR1 reads SGHDT; CDR2 reads YYEEEE. This CDR3 region has 16 residues. V lost 5 bases, J lost 4 bases, and 7 bases stayed unmatched. CDR3 nucleotide sequence: TGTGCCAGCAGGCGGAGGGGGACAGGGTATAATTCACCCCTCCACTTT. Protein sequence: CASRRRGTGYNSPLHF.

The genes are TRBV12-5 and TRBJ1-2; D might be TRBD1 (6 bases). Germline V CDR1 and CDR2: LGHNT, FRNRAP. This CDR3 spans 14 amino acids. Trimming took off 1 base at V and 7 bases at J, with 13 bases between the two ends. CDR3 sequence: CASGLDGGRSGYTF. Written as DNA, the CDR3 is TGTGCTAGTGGTTTGGACGGGGGGCGAAGTGGCTACACCTTC.

In its sample, this clone was seen once. The chain employs TRBV6-5 and TRBJ1-2, with TRBD1 matching 7 bases. This CDR3 comprises 16 residues. V shed 0 bases, J shed 7 bases, and the junction held 11 bases outside the gene matches. Germline-derived CDR1 and CDR2 are MNHEY and SVGAGI. As DNA, the CDR3 is TGTGCCAGCAGTTACTCCACTAGACAGGGCCCGGGTGGCTACACCTTC. Translating gives CASSYSTRQGPGGYTF.

The chain is built from TRBV18 and TRBJ2-7; possible D gene TRBD2, 6 bases. From germline, CDR1 is KGHSH and CDR2 LQKENI. The V end was cut by 2 bases, the J end by 4 bases, with 18 bases between. The CDR3 runs 16 residues. CDR3 amino acids: CASSPKGGVAMYEQYF. The CDR3 bases are TGTGCCAGCTCACCAAAGGGCGGGGTAGCGATGTACGAGCAGTACTTC.

Worth noting for this clone: This sample also contains other DNA sequences that code for the same CDR3. This sequence joins TRBV30 and TRBJ1-1; D is ambiguous. V was pared by 6 bases and J by 7 bases, with 12 bases between. Germline V CDR1 and CDR2: GTSNPN, SVGIG (reference sequence). This CDR3 has 11 residues. CDR3: CACTRQLEAFF. The CDR3, as DNA: TGTGCCTGTACGAGGCAGCTTGAAGCTTTCTTT.

This sequence joins TRBV4-1 and TRBJ2-2, with 12 bases aligning to TRBD2. The trim removed 1 base at V and 2 bases at J, leaving 8 bases unmatched. CDR1 and CDR2 from the germline V gene are MGHRA and YSYEKL. The CDR3 length is 19 residues. CDR3 DNA: TGCGCCAGCAGCCAAGTCGGGCTAGCGGGGGGGCCCAACACCGGGGAGCTGTTTTTT. This translates into CASSQVGLAGGPNTGELFF.

This rearrangement joins TRBV27 to TRBJ2-1, with TRBD2 as a possible D gene (5 bases). The V and J ends lost 0 bases and 8 bases respectively, with 11 bases between them. Germline CDR1 MNHEY, CDR2 SMNVEV (reference sequence). This CDR3 has 14 residues. This CDR3 is CASSLSGGLYEQFF. CDR3 DNA sequence: TGTGCCAGCAGTTTATCAGGAGGCCTGTATGAGCAGTTCTTC.

In its sample, this clone was seen once. The CDR3 coding sequence is TGTGCCAGCAGCTTCGGACTAGCGGGGCAAGAGACCCAGTACTTC. Its translation is CASSFGLAGQETQYF. This sequence joins TRBV7-7 and TRBJ2-5, with 12 positions matching TRBD2. After removal of 3 bases from V and 2 bases from J, the junction contained 1 base not matched to a gene. The CDR3 is 15 amino acids. CDR1 is SSHAT and CDR2 is FNYEAQ in the germline V gene (reference sequence).

The chain uses TRBV12-3 or TRBV12-4 and TRBJ1-6; TRBD1 might be the D (5 bases). With 10 bases removed from V and 8 bases from J, the gap between germline ends came to 12 bases. CDR3 length equals 12 residues. This CDR3 reads CAIGGGDSPLHF. DNA of the CDR3: TGTGCCATCGGGGGAGGTGATTCACCCCTCCACTTT.

V gene TRBV7-2 combines with J gene TRBJ1-1; 7 bases agree with TRBD1. Germline V gene data show CDR1 as SGHTA and CDR2 as FQGNSA. This CDR3 has 14 amino acids. After removal of 4 bases from V and 0 bases from J, the junction contained 2 bases not matched to a gene. The CDR3: CASSSDRVNTEAFF. In DNA, the CDR3 is TGTGCCAGCAGCTCCGACAGGGTGAACACTGAAGCTTTCTTT. Filled out from reference TRBV7-2 and TRBJ1-1, the complete variable domain reads GAGVSQSPSNKVTEKGKDVELRCDPISGHTALYWYRQSLGQGLEFLIYFQGNSAPDKSGLPSDRFSAERTGGSVSTLTIQRTQQEDSAVYLCASSSDRVNTEAFFGQGTRLTVV.

This clone was found once. This chain connects TRBV27 to TRBJ2-7; TRBD2 matches at 7 bases. V lost 3 bases, J lost 0 bases, and 5 bases stayed unmatched. The length of the CDR3 is 15 residues. The germline V gene encodes CDR1 MNHEY and CDR2 SMNVEV (reference sequence). CDR3 DNA sequence: TGTGCCAGCAGTTTTAAGCTAGCGGTCTCCTACGAGCAGTACTTC. Translating it yields CASSFKLAVSYEQYF.

The rearrangement uses TRBV6-1 and TRBJ2-7, with D possibly TRBD1 on 5 matching bases. Germline CDR1 is MNHNS and CDR2 is SASEGT. CDR3 length: 13 amino acids. Trimming cost V 3 bases and J 2 bases, with 8 bases left between them. CDR3 DNA sequence: TGTGCCAGCAGTGACAGGGTTACCTACGAGCAGTACTTC. Protein: CASSDRVTYEQYF.

The chain employs TRBV28 and TRBJ2-1, with 9 bases lining up with TRBD1. CDR1 MDHEN and CDR2 SYDVKM come from the germline V gene. The V and J ends lost 5 bases and 6 bases, in that order; junction bases with no gene match: 8. The CDR3 runs 15 residues. CDR3 in DNA: TGTGCCAGCAGTCCCCGGGACAGGGTGTCCAATGAGCAGTTCTTC. Encoded protein: CASSPRDRVSNEQFF.

The chain recombines TRBV4-2 with TRBJ2-3; 13 nucleotides align to TRBD2. This CDR3 region has 16 residues. After removal of 3 bases from V and 5 bases from J, the junction contained 5 bases not matched to a gene. Germline V lookup: CDR1 LGHNA, CDR2 YNFKEQ. The chain's CDR3 is CASSHGTSGAQDTQYF. The CDR3 DNA reads TGTGCCAGCAGCCACGGGACTAGCGGGGCCCAAGATACGCAGTATTTT.

The rearrangement uses TRBV28 and TRBJ2-1; 9 bases map to TRBD1. Losses at the gene ends were 4 bases for V and 5 bases for J; bases not matched to a gene: 12. Germline V gene data show CDR1 as MDHEN and CDR2 as SYDVKM. This CDR3 region has 17 residues. This CDR3 is CASSSLVNRGPNNEQFF. DNA of the CDR3: TGTGCCAGCAGTTCCCTCGTTAACAGGGGGCCCAACAATGAGCAGTTCTTC.

The chain is built from TRBV18 and TRBJ1-4; TRBD1 might be the D (5 bases). Deletions cut 2 bases from V and 11 bases from J, with 15 bases between. Per the germline V gene, CDR1 is KGHSH and CDR2 is LQKENI. This CDR3 comprises 14 residues. The CDR3 nucleotides are TGTGCCAGCTCACCAGACAGCCCGGCCGGGAAACTGTTTTTT. Translating gives CASSPDSPAGKLFF.

V gene TRBV28 combines with J gene TRBJ1-5, with D possibly matching TRBD1 (6 bases). The CDR3 length is 15 residues. Germline CDR1 MDHEN, CDR2 SYDVKM. V lost 4 bases, J lost 7 bases, and 17 bases lay in between. CDR3 amino acids: CASSWVGQLTQPQHF. CDR3 coding DNA: TGTGCCAGCAGTTGGGTAGGACAGTTGACCCAGCCCCAGCATTTT.

The chain is built from TRBV19 and TRBJ2-1, with 9 bases aligning to TRBD1. The V segment lost 8 bases and the J segment 4 bases; nucleotides outside the gene matches: 12. The CDR3 sequence is 16 residues long. In germline, CDR1 is LNHDA, CDR2 SQIVND (reference sequence). The CDR3 region has the DNA TGTGCCAGTGGACCTACCGGGACAGGGCAATACAATGAGCAGTTCTTC. Amino acid sequence: CASGPTGTGQYNEQFF.

J is TRBJ2-5 and V is TRBV6-5; D is perhaps TRBD1 (6 bases). V lost 6 bases to trimming and J lost 4 bases, with 9 bases between them. The CDR3 is 12 amino acids. Germline V gene lookup returns CDR1 MNHEY and CDR2 SVGAGI. DNA for the CDR3: TGTGCCAGCAGACAGGGTACAGAGACCCAGTACTTC. It is translated as CASRQGTETQYF.

This chain joins TRBV28 and TRBJ2-7, with 10 bases fitting TRBD1. CDR3 length: 15 residues. From germline, CDR1 is MDHEN and CDR2 SYDVKM. Trimming took 6 bases from V and 5 from J; bases not matched to a gene: 10. CDR3 protein: CASSYPGQGKDEQYF. In DNA, the CDR3 is TGTGCCAGCAGCTATCCGGGACAGGGGAAGGACGAGCAGTACTTC.

The chain is built from TRBV4-3 and TRBJ2-3; a weak D match, TRBD1 (6 bases). This CDR3 spans 15 amino acids. Looked up from germline, CDR1 is LGHNA and CDR2 is YSLEER. V was shortened by 4 bases and J by 2 bases, with 13 bases between the two germline ends. The CDR3 DNA follows: TGCGCCAGCAGCCGGGGCAGGGGTTACACAGATACGCAGTATTTT. This translates into CASSRGRGYTDTQYF.